The 20 T cell receptor beta chains reported below all come from one sample, sequenced in a study of identical twins. TCRdb ran MiXCR on the 5' RACE reads and lists one entry per CDR3 protein. This sample yields around 250,000 distinct CDR3 sequences, of which approximately 7% are seen a single time; roughly 3.7% belongs to the top ten. These data were likewise used in another study, on yellow fever vaccine responses in identical twins.

The material sequenced was memory (CD45RO+) T cells sorted from blood. These TCRs come from a woman aged 18 to 35 in good health.

The chain uses TRBV20-1 and TRBJ2-2, with 9 positions matching TRBD1. This CDR3 contains 17 residues. The germline V gene encodes CDR1 DFQATT and CDR2 SNEGSKA (reference sequence). The V gene end was trimmed by 3 bases and the J gene end by 2 bases; junction bases not matched to a gene: 10. As DNA, the CDR3 is TGCAGTGCTAGCCCAACAGGGGGCATGGGAAACACCGGGGAGCTGTTTTTT. Encoded protein: CSASPTGGMGNTGELFF.

This clonotype was counted at least ten times. The chain has TRBV25-1 and TRBJ2-1; 10 bases align to TRBD2. The CDR3 runs to 16 residues. Trimming removed 6 bases from V and 6 bases from J; junction bases left unmatched: 11. Germline CDR1 and CDR2: MGHDK and SYGVNS. CDR3 sequence (DNA): TGTGCCAGCAGCCCCCTGCTGCTAGCGGGAGTCAATGAGCAGTTCTTC. Translating it yields CASSPLLLAGVNEQFF.

Note on this clonotype: One base away lies a much larger clone, so this may be a sequencing read error. This rearrangement joins TRBV3-1 to TRBJ2-3; D call uncertain. Germline V gene lookup returns CDR1 LGHDT and CDR2 YNNKEL (reference sequence). This CDR3 region has 15 residues. Here the CDR3 DNA reads TGTGCCACCAGCCCTGGTCGGATCGGCACAGATACGCAGTATTTT. It specifies CATSPGRIGTDTQYF.

Many counts were recorded for this clonotype. V and J are TRBV12-3 or TRBV12-4 and TRBJ2-1; perhaps TRBD1 as D (5 bases). Trimming took off 6 bases at V and 2 bases at J, with 14 bases between the two ends. This CDR3 is 15 amino acids long. The DNA of the CDR3 is TGTGCCAGCAGGGCTCCAGGGTTACCCTACAATGAGCAGTTCTTC. It encodes CASRAPGLPYNEQFF.

The V gene is TRBV9, the J gene TRBJ1-6; 7 bases are shared with TRBD1. Germline V CDR1 and CDR2: SGDLS, YYNGEE. V was clipped by 3 bases and J by 9 bases; unmatched bases: 9. This CDR3 contains 15 residues. The CDR3, as DNA: TGTGCCAGCAGCGCCACAGGGGCGCCCATTTCACCCCTCCACTTT. It encodes CASSATGAPISPLHF.

The chain recombines TRBV20-1 with TRBJ2-7, with D hard to call. This CDR3 has 13 amino acids. Germline-derived CDR1 and CDR2 are DFQATT and SNEGSKA (reference sequence). The CDR3 nucleotides are TGCAGCGTAGATGTCGACCACTCCTACGAGCAGTACGTC. The encoded protein is CSVDVDHSYEQYV.

This clonotype was observed at least ten times. The chain links TRBV12-3 or TRBV12-4 to TRBJ1-4, with D possibly TRBD1 on 6 matching bases. Trimming stripped 7 bases from V and 8 bases from J, with 17 bases between. The CDR3 sequence is 14 residues long. CDR3 in DNA: TGTGCCAGCAACGCTGGGGGCTGGGCCGAAAAACTGTTTTTT. Its translation: CASNAGGWAEKLFF.

This clonotype was observed many times. The chain is built from TRBV7-9 and TRBJ2-4; weak D call: TRBD1 (5 bases). Germline CDR1 and CDR2: SEHNR and FQNEAQ (reference sequence). V was pared by 10 bases and J by 0 bases, with 19 bases between. The CDR3 runs to 16 residues. The CDR3 loop reads CATHSETVLAKNIQYF. The CDR3 DNA reads as TGTGCCACCCACTCCGAGACAGTATTAGCCAAAAACATTCAGTACTTC.

The J gene is TRBJ2-1, the V gene TRBV28; 9 bases line up with TRBD1. Germline CDR1 is MDHEN and CDR2 is SYDVKM. The CDR3 covers 16 residues. Trimming at V came to 6 bases and at J to 1 base, leaving 7 bases not matched to a gene. The CDR3 coding sequence is TGTGCCAGCAGATCAACCGGGACAGGGTCCTACAATGAGCAGTTCTTC. Translating it yields CASRSTGTGSYNEQFF. Drawing the rest from reference TRBV28 and TRBJ2-1, the complete variable domain is DVKVTQSSRYLVKRTGEKVFLECVQDMDHENMFWYRQDPGLGLRLIYFSYDVKMKEKGDIPEGYSVSREKKERFSLILESASTNQTSMYLCASRSTGTGSYNEQFFGPGTRLTVL.

This clonotype showed up just a few times. The J gene is TRBJ1-1, the V gene TRBV28, with D possibly being TRBD1 (6 bases). The CDR3 totals 14 residues. With 7 bases removed from V and 1 base from J, the gap between germline ends came to 13 bases. Germline CDR1 reads MDHEN; CDR2 reads SYDVKM. This CDR3 reads CASTVGATNTEAFF. Written as DNA, the CDR3 is TGTGCCAGCACTGTGGGGGCCACGAACACTGAAGCTTTCTTT.

This clonotype was found a few times. The chain uses TRBV27 and TRBJ2-7; D tentatively fits TRBD1 or TRBD2 (6 bases each). V was shortened by 5 bases and J by 7 bases, with 21 bases between the two germline ends. This CDR3 is 15 amino acids long. CDR1 and CDR2 from the germline V gene are MNHEY and SMNVEV (reference sequence). CDR3 bases: TGTGCCAGCAGTCTAGCGCCAGATAGGGGGAAGGAGCAGTACTTC. This translates into CASSLAPDRGKEQYF.

The CDR3 is CASSSRDWGYEQYF. The CDR3 region has the DNA TGTGCCAGCAGTTCCCGGGACTGGGGGTACGAGCAGTACTTC. This chain joins TRBV6-5 and TRBJ2-7, with TRBD2 as a possible D gene (6 bases). The V end was cut by 4 bases, the J end by 4 bases, with 14 bases between. CDR1 MNHEY and CDR2 SVGAGI come from the germline V gene. The CDR3 extends over 14 amino acids.

The CDR3 protein is CASSETAEAFF. For the CDR3, the DNA is TGTGCCAGCAGTGAAACAGCTGAAGCTTTCTTT. The chain joins TRBV2 to TRBJ1-1; D gene uncertain. The germline gives CDR1 SNHLY, CDR2 FYNNEI. The CDR3 totals 11 residues. With 2 bases removed from V and 6 bases from J, the gap between germline ends came to 4 bases.

This clonotype has ten or more counts. The V gene is TRBV4-2, the J gene TRBJ2-1, with TRBD2 identical over 12 bases. Germline V CDR1 and CDR2: LGHNA, YNFKEQ. The trim removed 2 bases at V and 8 bases at J, leaving 10 bases unmatched. There are 17 residues in the CDR3. CDR3 loop: CASSQSRTSGVRDEQFF. CDR3 nucleotide sequence: TGTGCCAGCAGCCAATCCCGGACTAGCGGGGTACGTGATGAGCAGTTCTTC.

This clonotype showed up many times. The chain carries TRBV12-3 or TRBV12-4 and TRBJ2-1, with TRBD2 as a possible D gene (6 bases). The CDR3 sequence is 12 residues long. Trimming left V 5 bases short and J 12 bases short, with 14 bases between. The CDR3 region is CASSERRAWQFF. The CDR3 DNA is TGTGCCAGCAGTGAGCGGAGGGCGTGGCAGTTCTTC.

This clonotype was counted many times. J is TRBJ1-5 and V is TRBV12-3 or TRBV12-4; perhaps TRBD1 as D (6 bases). The length of the CDR3 is 13 residues. With 0 bases removed from V and 7 bases from J, the gap between germline ends came to 7 bases. This CDR3 is CASSLAGGQPQHF. In DNA, the CDR3 is TGTGCCAGCAGTTTAGCAGGGGGGCAGCCCCAGCATTTT.

This chain connects TRBV18 to TRBJ2-7; no clear D gene. CDR3 length: 12 amino acids. CDR1 and CDR2 (germline): KGHSH, LQKENI. The CDR3 DNA reads TGTACCAGCCACCTTGAAACCTACGAGCAGTACGTC. Protein: CTSHLETYEQYV.

The chain is built from TRBV6-1 and TRBJ2-1; possible D gene TRBD1, 6 bases. Trimming left V 5 bases short and J 5 bases short, with 13 bases between. This CDR3 has 14 residues. In germline, CDR1 is MNHNS, CDR2 SASEGT. The CDR3, as DNA: TGTGCCAGCAGTATCCGGACAGTGAACAATGAGCAGTTCTTC. This encodes CASSIRTVNNEQFF.

The chain combines TRBV10-3 with TRBJ1-1; D is perhaps TRBD1 (6 bases). There are 13 residues in the CDR3. With 4 bases removed from V and 2 bases from J, the gap between germline ends came to 8 bases. The germline CDR1 and CDR2 sequences are ENHRY and SYGVKD. The CDR3 reads CAISGQENTEAFF. Here the CDR3 DNA reads TGTGCCATCAGTGGACAGGAAAACACTGAAGCTTTCTTT.

The chain joins TRBV5-4 to TRBJ2-3, with 8 bases aligning to TRBD2. The CDR3 has 17 residues. The J segment lost 2 bases and the V segment lost 4 bases, leaving 12 bases of the junction unmatched. In germline, CDR1 is SGHNT, CDR2 YYREEE (reference sequence). CDR3 sequence reads: CASSPPSGRGATDTQYF. The CDR3 DNA follows: TGTGCCAGCAGCCCCCCCAGCGGGAGAGGGGCCACAGATACGCAGTATTTT.